The present T cell receptor beta chain was sequenced within a study of cytomegalovirus exposure and HLA in healthy donors (dated by TCRdb to about 2017). About the investigation overall: In an earlier analysis of fewer than 750 of the donors, 276 Gb of sequence data and approximately 120 million unique TCR beta sequences from 180 million or so T cells were reported. All discovery cohort repertoires had been generated on a single sequencing platform. In addition to the first cohort of 666 subjects, a separate validation cohort of approximately 130 different subjects was used. Roughly 300 gigabases of sequencing data and 91 million or so unique TCR sequences made up an early release that covered approximately 620 HLA-typed donors. Of the 398 genotyped donors, 81% were placed in the genetic ancestry cluster associated with self-reported Caucasian donors. To study patterns of TCR occurrence, a later analysis re-analyzed previously published TCR beta repertoires from several hundred donors and added high-resolution HLA genotyping. Because of strong linkage in the cohort, roughly five DR-DQ haplotypes were treated as single units for association and clustering. The study aimed to test whether cataloging public T cell receptors could reveal signatures of past pathogen exposure. The number of donors typed differed by locus, with roughly 620-630 for A, B, C, DRB1 and DQB1, roughly 520 for DQA1, under 610 for DPA1, and approximately 470 for DPB1. High-throughput TCR immunosequencing, statistical association of individual TCRs with disease status, and machine learning were combined to predict cytomegalovirus infection status. The study used immunosequencing to profile the T cell repertoires of approximately 640 subjects and linked those repertoires to cytomegalovirus serostatus. To decide whether each TCR beta V gene segment behaved as functional or pseudogenic, an earlier analysis of 587 of the donors relied on high-throughput TCR beta sequencing. The later analysis used no new phenotypic data to find candidate immune exposures, relying instead on TCR beta sequences and their occurrence across donors. On average, over 200,000 unique TCR beta nucleotide sequences were sequenced per donor among some 430 genotyped donors of the cohort, with roughly 20% of those sequences being non-productive. Donor age, sex, ethnicity and CMV serostatus were compiled together with the repertoire data. HLA typing covered class I and class II loci at four-digit resolution. In a later genetic analysis, genome-wide SNP genotypes for about 55% of the 666 donors were used, and that subset was treated as a discovery cohort. Paper-wide results and their limitations: The authors suggested that the approach could potentially be generalized to other disease states and immunological phenotypes. Three of the identified cytomegalovirus-associated TCR beta chains were confirmed in vitro to be specific for cytomegalovirus antigens. A later analysis associated approximately 17,000 TCR beta sequences with specific HLA alleles at a false discovery rate of 0.05. Because the 87-base-pair reads could not distinguish some IMGT-functional V segments, including TRBV6-2 and TRBV6-3, those segments were excluded. In a later analysis, TCR association rates were found to vary across HLA loci, with the most associated TCRs seen for DRB1 alleles and the fewest for HLA-C alleles. Most TCR sequences were seen in very few donors, while some public TCRs were found in many individuals. When HLA alleles, especially DR and DQ, strongly co-occurred, attributing TCR associations to individual alleles was difficult. The study listed 150 to 200 TCR beta chains as associated with cytomegalovirus. The only immune exposure information available for the cohort was CMV serostatus. Because some donors lacked HLA typing at each locus, the association tests relied only on the typed subset. Linkage disequilibrium might explain the correlated functional status among segregating V segments, but an unknown experimental factor could not be ruled out. The cohort was sequenced for TCR beta chains only, and without alpha or paired-chain data the features that could be detected were limited. In a later analysis, HLA-associated TCR beta chains were found to be more clonally expanded and to have lower generation probabilities than equally common non-associated chains. Because counts were too low, roughly 16 rarely observed V segments, including chromosome 9 orphons, were excluded from the earlier analysis of about 500 of the donors. A further reported finding was that TCR beta sequences accurately predicted the HLA-A and HLA-B alleles for most subjects in the first cohort. In both the original and validation cohorts, the classifier was reported to diagnose cytomegalovirus status with high specificity and sensitivity. According to a later analysis, parvovirus B19, influenza, CMV and Epstein-Barr virus appeared linked to several top co-occurrence clusters. An earlier analysis of approximately 500 of the donors showed that most TCR beta V segments appeared in productive rearrangements either about 87% or about 30% of the time, which broadly matched IMGT annotations. Most CMV-associated TCR beta chains appeared to be HLA-restricted in a later analysis, and the HLA associations seemed to be driven largely by CMV exposure. An association between a missense DCLRE1C variant and V-gene and J-gene trimming of TCR beta chains was found in a later genetic analysis and replicated in an independent cohort. Roughly uniform sequencing depth across donors was assumed in presence/absence analyses, although this assumption may not hold. According to a later genetic analysis, donors in an Asian-associated ancestry cluster had fewer N-insertions in productive TCRs than the approximately 710-donor mean. The sequencing pipeline was judged likely to have produced a cluster of highly shared sequence variants as a technical artifact.

There are 13 amino acids in the CDR3, from cysteine to phenylalanine inclusive. Only the CDR3 region is kept as DNA, spanning 39 bases read in frame from base 1. Deletion took 2 bases off V and 3 bases off J, with a span of 7 bases between the germline ends. CDR1 and CDR2 were assigned from the germline V gene (reference sequence) as SGHAT and FQDESV. The library came from the immunoSEQ multiplex PCR assay. For the multiplex PCR, a mixture combining 60 forward primers for TCR Vbeta segments and 13 reverse primers for TCR Jbeta segments was used. The CDR3 region of rearranged TCR beta genes was amplified from genomic DNA with a multiplex PCR assay. The amplified TCR beta libraries were sequenced on the Illumina HiSeq System as 87-base-pair reads. Regarding the original processing steps: A later analysis counted about 80 million unique TCR beta chains across the roughly 700 repertoires, and around 9.9 million of these chains were shared by at least two donors. Raw reads were error-corrected and collapsed into unique sequences with a nearest-neighbor algorithm that merged closely related sequences to remove PCR and sequencing errors. V, D and J gene segments were assigned by aligning CDR3 sequences to IMGT reference sequences. For a sequence to be retained, a match of at least six nucleotides was required to both a V gene segment and a J gene segment. Rearrangements were called productive when the CDR3 lacked stop codons and stayed in frame with V and J; all others were non-productive. CDR3 was defined according to IMGT convention as the region running from the second conserved V-encoded cysteine to the conserved J-encoded phenylalanine. The earlier analysis of roughly 590 of the donors excluded sequences that lacked an unambiguous match to a single V gene segment. An earlier analysis of about 590 of the donors classified V segments as functional when productive rearrangements were above 56.7% and as segregating when the standard deviation between donors was above 5%. A statistical classification framework was built for diagnosing cytomegalovirus status from the catalog of TCR beta chain sequences. In a later analysis, V and J genes were assigned by comparing TCR nucleotide sequences against IMGT/GENE-DB human TR gene sequences. In a later analysis, CDR3 sequences and most-parsimonious VDJ recombination scenarios were assigned using the TCRdist pipeline. A later analysis defined each TCR beta chain by its CDR3 amino acid sequence plus V-gene family, and excluded reads lacking a unique V-gene family. As a way to deal with suspected cross-contamination and a sequencing artifact, a later analysis dropped 500 to 700 nucleotide sequences that were highly shared and had low generation probability. For each public chain, a later analysis derived a clonal expansion index from normalized ranks of inferred template counts within each repertoire. Generation probabilities in a later analysis came from a VDJ recombination model fitted to out-of-frame rearrangements, and those results were checked against IGoR. In a later analysis, hypergeometric tests were used to score TCR-TCR, TCR-HLA and TCR-CMV co-occurrence, with a repertoire-size bias correction applied to TCR pairs. To estimate false discovery rates, a later analysis permuted the HLA or CMV assignments 20 times. In a later analysis, co-occurring TCRs were grouped with DBSCAN, and TCRdist sequence similarity was added when clustering was performed within HLA-allele-positive subsets. For co-occurrence clustering, repertoires with fewer than 30,000 or more than 120,000 public chains were excluded, along with five repertoires with anomalous nucleotide sharing. The immuneACCESS repertoire file appears here via TCRdb, limited to in-frame rearrangements. These files lack a portion of the clones; in checked studies, under half of the deficit traces to unresolved V genes, and the cause of the others is not known. The V and J calls and clone size were taken over from that table, and D and trimming were inferred from the DNA. Counted in this sample were approximately 150,000 clones; roughly 79% of them appeared once. The ten largest clones represent around 4.7% of the sample.

As concerns this clone: Its antigen is currently not known. No much larger clone exists at a distance of one base, and base qualities are not known.

The cohort consisted of 666 healthy bone marrow donors. At the time of sampling, all cohort members were nominally healthy, though unrecorded immune exposures were likely present. The donor was CMV seropositive and was included in the group of approximately 310 seropositive cohort members. Every donor gave a peripheral blood sample, and the peripheral blood mononuclear cells from that sample were used for TCR beta sequencing. Genomic DNA extraction from the blood cell samples was performed with the Qiagen DNeasy Blood Extraction Kit. The chain couples TRBV11-1 to TRBJ1-2; no confident D gene assignment can be made. The sample was PBMCs. The TCR comes from a woman in her late teens or twenties in good health and CMV-seropositive. For the CDR3, the sequence is CASSLIGDYGYTF. Here is the DNA: TGTGCCAGCAGCTTAATCGGAGACTATGGCTACACCTTC.